This T cell receptor (beta chain) was captured in a study of cytomegalovirus exposure and HLA in healthy donors listed by TCRdb under 2017. As for the study more broadly: In an earlier analysis of roughly 590 of the donors, 250 to 350 Gb of sequence data and some 100 million unique TCR beta sequences from 180 million or so T cells were reported. An early release that covered approximately 600 HLA-typed donors contained approximately 300 gigabases of sequencing data and around 85 million unique TCR sequences. Of the approximately 370 genotyped donors, 75% to 85% were placed in the genetic ancestry cluster associated with self-reported Caucasian donors. The aim of the study was to test whether cataloging public T cell receptors could identify signatures of past pathogen exposure. The T cell repertoires of some 700 subjects were profiled by immunosequencing and related to cytomegalovirus serostatus. Along with the roughly 610-subject first cohort, a separate validation cohort of 120 different subjects was used. To predict cytomegalovirus infection status, the study combined high-throughput TCR immunosequencing, statistical association of individual TCRs with disease status, and machine learning. To study patterns of TCR occurrence, a later analysis re-analyzed previously published TCR beta repertoires from around 660 donors and added high-resolution HLA genotyping. Rather than using new phenotypic data, the later analysis identified candidate immune exposures from TCR beta sequences and from how often those sequences occurred across donors. An earlier analysis of approximately 580 of the donors used high-throughput TCR beta sequencing to judge whether each TCR beta V gene segment behaved as functional or pseudogenic. Donor age, sex, ethnicity and CMV serostatus were collected together with the repertoire data. A later genetic analysis used genome-wide SNP genotypes for about 60% of the roughly 700 donors, treating that subset as a discovery cohort. Every discovery cohort repertoire had been produced on one sequencing platform. Class I and class II HLA loci were covered by the typing at four-digit resolution. The number of donors typed differed by locus, with roughly 629-640 for A, B, C, DRB1 and DQB1, roughly 520 for DQA1, 600 to 610 for DPA1, and approximately 470 for DPB1. Because of strong linkage in the cohort, five DR-DQ haplotypes were treated as single units for association and clustering. Among about 400 genotyped donors of the cohort, an average of roughly 230,000 unique TCR beta nucleotide sequences was sequenced per donor, of which about 19% were non-productive.

A remark on this clone: Its binding antigen is unknown. No qualities accompany the bases; no much larger clone lies one base away.

Library prep was done by the immunoSEQ multiplex PCR assay. For the multiplex PCR, a mixture combining 60 forward primers for TCR Vbeta segments and 13 reverse primers for TCR Jbeta segments was used. The CDR3 region of rearranged TCR beta genes was amplified from genomic DNA with a multiplex PCR assay. Amplified TCR beta libraries were sequenced as 87-base-pair reads on the Illumina HiSeq System. The published analysis was carried out like this. A later analysis tallied 80 million to 95 million unique TCR beta chains across the 550 to 850 repertoires, and about 10 million of those chains were shared by two or more donors. A nearest-neighbor algorithm error-corrected the raw reads and collapsed the reads into unique sequences, merging closely related sequences to remove PCR and sequencing errors. To assign V, D and J gene segments, CDR3 sequences were aligned to IMGT reference sequences. For a sequence to be retained, a match of at least six nucleotides was required to both a V gene segment and a J gene segment. A rearrangement was called productive if the CDR3 had no stop codons and remained in frame with V and J, and every other rearrangement was called non-productive. CDR3 was defined according to IMGT convention as the region running from the second conserved V-encoded cysteine to the conserved J-encoded phenylalanine. The earlier analysis of 550 to 650 of the donors excluded any sequence lacking an unambiguous match to a single V gene segment. An earlier analysis of around 600 of the donors classified V segments as functional when productive rearrangements were above 56.7% and as segregating when the standard deviation between donors was above 5%. A statistical classification framework was built to diagnose cytomegalovirus status from the catalog of TCR beta chain sequences. In a later analysis, V and J genes were assigned by comparing TCR nucleotide sequences against IMGT/GENE-DB human TR gene sequences. A later analysis assigned CDR3 sequences and most-parsimonious VDJ recombination scenarios with the TCRdist pipeline. A later analysis defined each TCR beta chain by its CDR3 amino acid sequence plus V-gene family, and excluded reads lacking a unique V-gene family. In a later analysis, approximately 590 highly shared, low-generation-probability nucleotide sequences were removed to address suspected cross-contamination and a sequencing artifact. In a later analysis, a clonal expansion index for each public chain was calculated from normalized within-repertoire ranks of inferred template counts. In a later analysis, generation probabilities were computed using a VDJ recombination model fitted to out-of-frame rearrangements, and the results were checked against IGoR. Hypergeometric tests were used in a later analysis to score TCR-TCR, TCR-HLA and TCR-CMV co-occurrence, with a repertoire-size bias correction applied to the TCR pairs. A later analysis estimated false discovery rates by permuting HLA or CMV assignments 20 times. In a later analysis, co-occurring TCRs were grouped with DBSCAN, and TCRdist sequence similarity was added when clustering was performed within HLA-allele-positive subsets. Repertoires with fewer than 30,000 or more than 120,000 public chains, plus five repertoires with anomalous nucleotide sharing, were excluded from co-occurrence clustering. Drawn from immuneACCESS, this table holds only the in-frame rearrangements with V and J called that TCRdb kept. Clones are partly lost; checked studies trace under half to an unresolved V gene and leave the rest unexplained. That table supplies the V and J calls and clone size; D and trimming were determined from the DNA. Within this sample are around 150,000 clones, with approximately 80% of them counted one time only. Roughly an eighth of the sample rests with the top ten.

In total, 630 or so healthy bone marrow donors made up the cohort. At the time of sampling, all cohort members were nominally healthy, though unrecorded immune exposures were likely present. The donor was CMV seronegative and belonged to the group of under 400 seronegative cohort members. Every donor gave a peripheral blood sample, and the peripheral blood mononuclear cells from that sample were used for TCR beta sequencing. Genomic DNA was extracted from the blood cell samples with the Qiagen DNeasy Blood Extraction Kit. Points the paper makes about the study in general: When HLA alleles, especially DR and DQ, strongly co-occurred, attributing TCR associations to individual alleles was difficult. Correlated functional status among segregating V segments might be attributable to linkage disequilibrium, but an unknown experimental factor could not be ruled out. Because HLA typing was missing for some donors at each locus, association tests included only the typed subset. Compared with equally common non-associated chains, HLA-associated TCR beta chains in a later analysis were more clonally expanded and had lower generation probabilities. In the study, some 180 TCR beta chains were listed as associated with cytomegalovirus. A further reported finding was that TCR beta sequences accurately predicted the HLA-A and HLA-B alleles for most subjects in the first cohort. The only immune exposure information available for the cohort was CMV serostatus. The earlier analysis of some 540 of the donors excluded roughly 17 rarely observed V segments, including chromosome 9 orphons, because counts were too low. Roughly uniform sequencing depth across donors was assumed in presence/absence analyses, although this assumption may not hold. A later genetic analysis associated a missense DCLRE1C variant with V-gene and J-gene trimming of TCR beta chains, and an independent cohort replicated the association. A few of the identified cytomegalovirus-associated TCR beta chains were confirmed in vitro to be specific for cytomegalovirus antigens. The 87-base-pair reads could not distinguish some IMGT-functional V segments, including TRBV6-2 and TRBV6-3, so those segments were excluded. In this cohort, only TCR beta chains were sequenced, and detectable features were limited by the absence of alpha or paired-chain data. In a later genetic analysis, fewer N-insertions in productive TCRs were reported among donors in an Asian-associated ancestry cluster than the roughly 640-donor mean. While some public TCRs were present in many individuals, most TCR sequences turned up only very rarely across donors. A later analysis associated 15,000 or so TCR beta sequences with specific HLA alleles at a false discovery rate of 0.05. The authors suggested that the approach could potentially be generalized to other disease states and immunological phenotypes. The classifier was reported to diagnose cytomegalovirus status with high specificity and sensitivity in both the original and validation cohorts. In an earlier analysis of approximately 590 of the donors, most TCR beta V segments appeared in productive rearrangements about 90% or about 30% of the time, broadly matching IMGT annotations. The sequencing pipeline was judged likely to have produced a cluster of highly shared sequence variants as a technical artifact. According to a later analysis, TCR association rates differed among HLA loci, with DRB1 alleles showing the most associated TCRs and HLA-C alleles showing the fewest. According to a later analysis, most CMV-associated TCR beta chains appeared to be HLA-restricted, and the HLA associations seemed to be driven largely by CMV exposure. According to a later analysis, parvovirus B19, influenza, CMV and Epstein-Barr virus appeared linked to several top co-occurrence clusters.

The CDR3 contains 15 residues, cysteine and phenylalanine counted. The read is trimmed to its CDR3 DNA, 45 bases read in frame from base 1. Taken from the germline V gene, the CDR1 and CDR2 loops are SNHLY and FYNNEI. V was cut back by 7 bases and J by 7 bases, leaving a gap of 17 bases between them. The TCR was taken from a middle-aged woman in good health and CMV-seronegative. The sample taken for sequencing was PBMCs. Here the chain combines TRBV2 and TRBJ1-6, with TRBD1 perhaps the D gene, on 5 matching bases. The CDR3 loop reads CASKGGGVRNSPLHF. At the DNA level, the sequence is TGTGCCAGCAAAGGCGGGGGTGTGAGGAATTCACCCCTCCACTTT.